Listed below are T cell receptor beta chains from one sample, sequenced in a study of blood T cell repertoires in COVID-19. The method was immunoSEQ multiplex PCR; TCRdb's version includes in-frame clones alone and lacks a portion of them. This table holds approximately 210,000 clones, around 89% found once. Sequencing was carried out using peripheral blood. These receptors originate from a man between 65 and 85 years old with acute or convalescent COVID-19. The CDR3 runs from the conserved cysteine through the conserved F or W. D genes are given only for firm matches. Only some rows state a clone size, as once, few, many or a class for expanded clones.

TRBJ1-1 TRBV3-1/TRBV3-2 once - CASSLRVTTVGTEAFF TGTGCCAGCAGCCTGAGAGTTACCACCGTCGGGACTGAAGCTTTCTTT
TRBJ1-4 TRBV4-2 - - CASSQERVATNEKLFF TGTGCCAGCAGCCAAGAGCGGGTTGCAACTAATGAAAAACTGTTTTTT
TRBJ2-1 TRBV7-2 - - CASSFLGGQEQFF TGTGCCAGCAGCTTTCTCGGGGGGCAGGAGCAGTTCTTC
TRBJ1-6 TRBV9 - - CASSVSMTVNSPLHF TGTGCCAGCAGCGTGTCGATGACAGTTAATTCACCCCTCCACTTT
TRBJ1-2 TRBV6-5 - TRBD1 CASKQGNNYGYTF TGTGCCAGCAAACAGGGGAATAACTATGGCTACACCTTC
TRBJ2-5 TRBV10-3 - TRBD1 CAIKPGQLLQETQYF TGTGCCATCAAGCCGGGACAGCTGCTTCAAGAGACCCAGTACTTC
TRBJ1-2 TRBV18 - - CASSPDLQGTYGYTF TGTGCCAGCTCACCCGATTTACAGGGAACCTATGGCTACACCTTC
TRBJ2-3 TRBV4-1 - TRBD2 CASSQGGRAGLSSDTQYF TGCGCCAGCAGCCAGGGGGGGAGAGCGGGACTGAGTAGTGATACGCAGTATTTT
TRBJ1-6 TRBV27 few - CASSLFHDSPLHF TGTGCCAGCAGTTTATTCCATGATTCACCCCTCCACTTT
TRBJ2-6 TRBV5-5 - TRBD1 CASSLTTEGAGANVLTF TGTGCCAGCAGCTTAACGACCGAGGGGGCCGGGGCCAACGTCCTGACTTTC
TRBJ2-1 TRBV24-1 - - CATRRAGGNDNEQFF TGTGCCACCAGGAGGGCAGGGGGGAATGACAATGAGCAGTTCTTC
TRBJ2-7 TRBV10-3 - - CAISSGDEQYF TGTGCCATCAGTAGCGGAGACGAGCAGTACTTC
TRBJ1-2 TRBV29-1 - TRBD1 CSARQGLFYGYTF TGCAGCGCCAGACAGGGGCTCTTCTATGGCTACACCTTC
TRBJ2-3 TRBV19 - TRBD2 CASRREDLDTQYF TGTGCCAGTAGGCGGGAGGATTTGGATACGCAGTATTTT
TRBJ2-7 TRBV18 - TRBD1 CASSRTGRSLYEQYF TGTGCCAGCTCACGGACAGGAAGGTCCCTTTACGAGCAGTACTTC
TRBJ1-1 TRBV25-1 - - CASSEGGAKAFF TGTGCCAGCAGTGAAGGAGGGGCTAAAGCTTTCTTT
TRBJ2-2 TRBV3-1/TRBV3-2 - TRBD2 CASSQGGLAGGGELFF TGTGCCAGCAGCCAGGGAGGACTAGCGGGAGGCGGGGAGCTGTTTTTT
TRBJ2-4 TRBV25-1 - TRBD2 CASSEAGGGAKNIQYF TGTGCCAGCAGTGAAGCGGGAGGGGGGGCCAAAAACATTCAGTACTTC
TRBJ2-7 TRBV7-9 - - CASREGSEQYF TGTGCCAGCAGGGAGGGGTCCGAGCAGTACTTC
TRBJ2-2 TRBV28 - TRBD2 CASSRGTTNTGELFF TGTGCCAGCAGCCGGGGGACTACGAACACCGGGGAGCTGTTTTTT
TRBJ2-7 TRBV29-1 - TRBD2 CSVATSAYEQYF TGCAGCGTTGCGACTAGCGCGTACGAGCAGTACTTC
TRBJ2-6 TRBV7-3 - TRBD2 CASTAFGTSGSGANVLTF TGTGCCAGCACCGCTTTTGGGACTAGCGGGTCTGGGGCCAACGTCCTGACTTTC
TRBJ1-1 TRBV29-1 few TRBD1 CSVELAGGGTEAFF TGCAGCGTTGAGTTAGCAGGGGGAGGCACTGAAGCTTTCTTT
TRBJ1-4 TRBV3-1/TRBV3-2 few TRBD1 CASSTGQADEKLFF TGTGCCAGCAGCACCGGACAGGCAGATGAAAAACTGTTTTTT
TRBJ1-5 TRBV7-2 - - CASSLPGGRNQPQHF TGTGCCAGCAGCTTACCCGGAGGACGGAATCAGCCCCAGCATTTT
TRBJ1-2 TRBV27 - - CASSFYTSQGNYGYTF TGTGCCAGCAGTTTCTACACCTCCCAGGGGAACTATGGCTACACCTTC
TRBJ2-7 TRBV5-4 - TRBD1 CASSLGAGQGAYEQYF TGTGCCAGCAGCTTGGGGGCGGGACAGGGCGCCTACGAGCAGTACTTC
TRBJ2-6 TRBV27 - - CASSPTWGRSGANVLTF TGTGCCAGCAGTCCCACCTGGGGGCGCTCTGGGGCCAACGTCCTGACTTTC
TRBJ2-2 TRBV7-6 once TRBD2 CASSQSRTSGRSGELFF TGTGCCAGCAGCCAATCAAGGACTAGCGGGAGGTCCGGGGAGCTGTTTTTT
TRBJ2-4 TRBV18 few TRBD2 CASSPTSPGGLAKNIQYF TGTGCCAGCTCGCCGACAAGCCCGGGGGGTCTAGCCAAAAACATTCAGTACTTC
TRBJ1-1 TRBV27 - TRBD1 CASSDRAVGTEAFF TGTGCCAGCAGTGACAGGGCGGTGGGCACTGAAGCTTTCTTT
TRBJ1-6 TRBV7-9 - - CASRDSSYNSPLHF TGTGCCAGCAGGGACAGCTCCTATAATTCACCCCTCCACTTT
TRBJ1-2 TRBV30 - - CAWTLYQGSYGYTF TGTGCCTGGACCCTCTACCAGGGGTCCTATGGCTACACCTTC
TRBJ2-7 TRBV3-1/TRBV3-2 - - CASSQRGTYEQYF TGTGCCAGCAGCCAACGGGGGACCTACGAGCAGTACTTC
TRBJ2-1 TRBV15 - - CATSRVYRPSSYNEQFF TGTGCCACCAGCAGAGTGTACAGGCCGAGCTCCTACAATGAGCAGTTCTTC
TRBJ2-1 TRBV27 once TRBD2 CASSLVASGMNEQFF TGTGCCAGCAGTTTAGTGGCTAGCGGGATGAATGAGCAGTTCTTC
TRBJ2-7 TRBV5-4 - TRBD1 CASSLGTGDHYEQYF TGTGCCAGCAGCTTAGGGACAGGGGATCACTACGAGCAGTACTTC
TRBJ1-6 TRBV15 - TRBD1 CATTPGQGRSPLHF TGTGCCACCACTCCGGGACAGGGAAGATCACCCCTCCACTTT
TRBJ2-6 TRBV13 once - CASSLGLGGSGANVLTF TGTGCCAGCAGCTTAGGCCTAGGAGGTTCTGGGGCCAACGTCCTGACTTTC
TRBJ1-1 TRBV28 - - CASLIGGGLFTEAFF TGTGCCAGCTTGATTGGCGGTGGCCTCTTTACTGAAGCTTTCTTT
TRBJ2-1 TRBV29-1 - TRBD1 CSVEGQGAWNEQFF TGCAGCGTTGAAGGACAGGGGGCGTGGAATGAGCAGTTCTTC
TRBJ1-6 TRBV6-5 few - CASSYSRKGDSPLHF TGTGCCAGCAGTTACTCGAGAAAAGGGGATTCACCCCTCCACTTT
TRBJ2-2 TRBV11-2 - - CASSQGHPNTGELFF TGTGCCAGCAGCCAGGGGCACCCGAACACCGGGGAGCTGTTTTTT
TRBJ2-1 TRBV9 - TRBD2 CASSPHPGLAVSYNEQFF TGTGCCAGCAGCCCACACCCGGGACTAGCGGTATCCTACAATGAGCAGTTCTTC